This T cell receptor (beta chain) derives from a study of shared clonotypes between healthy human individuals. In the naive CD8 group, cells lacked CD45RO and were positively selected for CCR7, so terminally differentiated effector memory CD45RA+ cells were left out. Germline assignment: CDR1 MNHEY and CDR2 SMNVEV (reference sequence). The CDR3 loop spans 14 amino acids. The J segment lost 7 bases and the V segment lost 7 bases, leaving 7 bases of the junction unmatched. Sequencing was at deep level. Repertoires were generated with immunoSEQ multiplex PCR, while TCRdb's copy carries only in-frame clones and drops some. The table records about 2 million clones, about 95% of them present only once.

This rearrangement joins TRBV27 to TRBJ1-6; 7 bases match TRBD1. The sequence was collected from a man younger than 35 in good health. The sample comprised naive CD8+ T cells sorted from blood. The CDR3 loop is CASTPGGRNSPLHF. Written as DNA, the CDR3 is TGTGCCAGCACCCCAGGGGGAAGGAATTCACCCCTCCACTTT.